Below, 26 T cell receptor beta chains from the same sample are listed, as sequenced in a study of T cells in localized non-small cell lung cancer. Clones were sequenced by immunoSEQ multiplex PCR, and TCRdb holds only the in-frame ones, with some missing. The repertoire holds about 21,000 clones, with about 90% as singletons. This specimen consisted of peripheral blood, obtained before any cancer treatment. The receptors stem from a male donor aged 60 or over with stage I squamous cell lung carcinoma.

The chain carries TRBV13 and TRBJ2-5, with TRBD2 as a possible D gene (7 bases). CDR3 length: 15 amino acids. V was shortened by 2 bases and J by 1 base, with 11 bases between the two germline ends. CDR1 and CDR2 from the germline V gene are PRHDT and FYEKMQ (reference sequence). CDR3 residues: CASSLRAGAQETQYF. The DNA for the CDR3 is TGTGCCAGCAGCTTACGGGCGGGGGCCCAAGAGACCCAGTACTTC.

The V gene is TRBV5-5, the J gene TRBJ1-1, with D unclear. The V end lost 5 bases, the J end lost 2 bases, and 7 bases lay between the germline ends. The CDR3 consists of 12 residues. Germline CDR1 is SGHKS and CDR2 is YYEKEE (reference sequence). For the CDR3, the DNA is TGTGCCAGCAGTTCCCCTAACACTGAAGCTTTCTTT. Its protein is CASSSPNTEAFF.

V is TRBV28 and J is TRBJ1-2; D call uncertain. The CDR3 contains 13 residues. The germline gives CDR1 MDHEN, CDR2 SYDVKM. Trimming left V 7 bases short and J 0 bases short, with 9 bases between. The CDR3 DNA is TGTGCCAGCAATGTGGAGACTAACTATGGCTACACCTTC. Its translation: CASNVETNYGYTF.

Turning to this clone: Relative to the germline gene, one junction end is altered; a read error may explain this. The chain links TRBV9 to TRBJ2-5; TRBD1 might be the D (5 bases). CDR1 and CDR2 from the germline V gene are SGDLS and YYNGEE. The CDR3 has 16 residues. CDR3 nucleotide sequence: TGTGCCAGCAGCGTAGGGGTTGGGGCGGCTCAAGGGACCCAGTACTTC. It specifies CASSVGVGAAQGTQYF.

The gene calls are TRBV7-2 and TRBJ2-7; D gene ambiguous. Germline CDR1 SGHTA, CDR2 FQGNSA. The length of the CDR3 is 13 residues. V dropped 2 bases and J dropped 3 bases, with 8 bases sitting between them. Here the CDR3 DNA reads TGTGCCAGCAGCTTACTAGTGGGCTACGAGCAGTACTTC. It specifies CASSLLVGYEQYF.

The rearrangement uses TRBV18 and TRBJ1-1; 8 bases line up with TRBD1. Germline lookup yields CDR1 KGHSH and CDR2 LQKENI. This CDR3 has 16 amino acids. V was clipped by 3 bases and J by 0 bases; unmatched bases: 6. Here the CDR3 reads CASSPERQGLNTEAFF. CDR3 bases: TGTGCCAGCTCACCTGAACGACAGGGGTTGAACACTGAAGCTTTCTTT.

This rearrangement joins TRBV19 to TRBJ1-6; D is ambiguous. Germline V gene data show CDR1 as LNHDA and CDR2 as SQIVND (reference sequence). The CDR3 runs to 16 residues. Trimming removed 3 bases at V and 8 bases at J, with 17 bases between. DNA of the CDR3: TGTGCCAGTAGTATCACCCCGCCGGGATCAGATTCACCCCTCCACTTT. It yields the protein CASSITPPGSDSPLHF. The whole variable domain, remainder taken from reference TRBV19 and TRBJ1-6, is DGGITQSPKYLFRKEGQNVTLSCEQNLNHDAMYWYRQDPGQGLRLIYYSQIVNDFQKGDIAEGYSVSREKKESFPLTVTSAQKNPTAFYLCASSITPPGSDSPLHFGNGTRLTVT.

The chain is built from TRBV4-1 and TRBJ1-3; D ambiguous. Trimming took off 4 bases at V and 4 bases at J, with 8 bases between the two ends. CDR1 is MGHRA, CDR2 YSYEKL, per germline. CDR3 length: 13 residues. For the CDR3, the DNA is TGCGCCAGCAGCCCAAATTTAGGAAACACCATATATTTT. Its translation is CASSPNLGNTIYF.

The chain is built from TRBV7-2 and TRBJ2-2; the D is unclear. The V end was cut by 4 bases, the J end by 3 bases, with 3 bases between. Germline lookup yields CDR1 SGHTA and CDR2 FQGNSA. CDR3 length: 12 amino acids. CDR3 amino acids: CASSSYTGELFF. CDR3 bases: TGTGCCAGCAGCTCGTACACCGGGGAGCTGTTTTTT. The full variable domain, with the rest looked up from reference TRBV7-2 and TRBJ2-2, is GAGVSQSPSNKVTEKGKDVELRCDPISGHTALYWYRQSLGQGLEFLIYFQGNSAPDKSGLPSDRFSAERTGGSVSTLTIQRTQQEDSAVYLCASSSYTGELFFGEGSRLTVL.

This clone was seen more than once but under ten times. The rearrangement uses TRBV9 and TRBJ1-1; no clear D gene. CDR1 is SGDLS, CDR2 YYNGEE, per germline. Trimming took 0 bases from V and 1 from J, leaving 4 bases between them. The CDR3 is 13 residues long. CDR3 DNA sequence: TGTGCCAGCAGCGTAGACGAGAACACTGAAGCTTTCTTT. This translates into CASSVDENTEAFF.

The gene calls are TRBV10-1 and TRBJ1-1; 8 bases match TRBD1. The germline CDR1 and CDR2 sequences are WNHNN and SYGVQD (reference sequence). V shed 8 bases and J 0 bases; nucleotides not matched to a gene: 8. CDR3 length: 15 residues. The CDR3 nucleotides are TGCGCCAGCTCCCGGGACAGGTCTATGAACACTGAAGCTTTCTTT. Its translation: CASSRDRSMNTEAFF.

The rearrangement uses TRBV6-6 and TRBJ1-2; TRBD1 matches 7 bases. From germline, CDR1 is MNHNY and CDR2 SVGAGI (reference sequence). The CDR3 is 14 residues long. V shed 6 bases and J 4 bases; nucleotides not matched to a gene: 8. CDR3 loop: CASSLTAGGYGYTF. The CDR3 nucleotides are TGTGCCAGCAGCCTTACAGCAGGGGGCTATGGCTACACCTTC.

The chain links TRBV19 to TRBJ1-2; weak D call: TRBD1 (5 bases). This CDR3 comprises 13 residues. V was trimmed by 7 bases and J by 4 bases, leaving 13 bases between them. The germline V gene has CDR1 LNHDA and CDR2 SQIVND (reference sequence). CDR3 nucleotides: TGTGCCAGTAATTCAGGGTGGGGCTATGGCTACACCTTC. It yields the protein CASNSGWGYGYTF.

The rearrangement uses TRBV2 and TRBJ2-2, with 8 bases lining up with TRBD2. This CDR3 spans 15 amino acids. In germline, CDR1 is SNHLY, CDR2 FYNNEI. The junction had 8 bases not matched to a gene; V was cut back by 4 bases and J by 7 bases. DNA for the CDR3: TGTGCCAGCAGTGTAGACGGGGGGGCGGTCGGGGAGCTGTTTTTT. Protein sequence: CASSVDGGAVGELFF.

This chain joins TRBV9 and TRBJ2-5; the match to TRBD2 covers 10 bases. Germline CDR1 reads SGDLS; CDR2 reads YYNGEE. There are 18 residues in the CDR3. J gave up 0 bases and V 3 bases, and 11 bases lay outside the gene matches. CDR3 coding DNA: TGTGCCAGCAGCGAGCGGCCTAGCGGGGGACCCTACCAAGAGACCCAGTACTTC. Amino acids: CASSERPSGGPYQETQYF.

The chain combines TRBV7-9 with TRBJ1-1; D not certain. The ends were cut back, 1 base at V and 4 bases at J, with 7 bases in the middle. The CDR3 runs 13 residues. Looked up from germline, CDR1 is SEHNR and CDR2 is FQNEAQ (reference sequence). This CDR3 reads CASSLDGGTEAFF. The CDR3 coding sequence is TGTGCCAGCAGCTTAGACGGAGGCACTGAAGCTTTCTTT.

DNA for the CDR3: TGTGCCAGTAGTATGTTTAAGACGGGAAATGAAAAACTGTTTTTT. Translated: CASSMFKTGNEKLFF. The chain uses TRBV19 and TRBJ1-4; no firm D call. Germline CDR1 reads LNHDA; CDR2 reads SQIVND (reference sequence). This CDR3 region has 15 residues. The V gene lost 3 bases and the J gene lost 5 bases, with 13 bases spanning the gap.

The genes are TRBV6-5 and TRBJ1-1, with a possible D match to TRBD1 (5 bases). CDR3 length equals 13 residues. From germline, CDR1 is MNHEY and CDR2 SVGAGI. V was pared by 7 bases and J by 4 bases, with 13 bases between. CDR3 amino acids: CASTRPGTTEAFF. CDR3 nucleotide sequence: TGTGCCAGCACCCGACCAGGGACCACTGAAGCTTTCTTT.

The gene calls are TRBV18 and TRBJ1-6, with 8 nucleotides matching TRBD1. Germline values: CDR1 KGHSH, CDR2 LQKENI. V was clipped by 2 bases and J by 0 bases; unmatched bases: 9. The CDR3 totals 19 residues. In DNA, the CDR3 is TGTGCCAGCTCACCATACGCCGGGACAGGAAGCTCCTATAATTCACCCCTCCACTTT. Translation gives CASSPYAGTGSSYNSPLHF.

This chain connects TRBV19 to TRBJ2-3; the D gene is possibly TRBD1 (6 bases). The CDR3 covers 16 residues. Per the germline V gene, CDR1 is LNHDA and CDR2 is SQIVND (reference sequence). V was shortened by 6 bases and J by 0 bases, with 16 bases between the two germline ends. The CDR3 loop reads CASSTTGIPSTDTQYF. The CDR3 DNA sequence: TGTGCCAGTAGCACCACAGGGATTCCCAGCACAGATACGCAGTATTTT.

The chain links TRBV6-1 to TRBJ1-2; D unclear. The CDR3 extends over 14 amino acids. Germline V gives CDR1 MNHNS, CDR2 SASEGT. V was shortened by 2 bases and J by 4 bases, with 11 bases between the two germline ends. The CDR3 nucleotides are TGTGCCAGCAGTGAAAGGGAGGGCTCCTATGGCTACACCTTC. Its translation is CASSEREGSYGYTF.

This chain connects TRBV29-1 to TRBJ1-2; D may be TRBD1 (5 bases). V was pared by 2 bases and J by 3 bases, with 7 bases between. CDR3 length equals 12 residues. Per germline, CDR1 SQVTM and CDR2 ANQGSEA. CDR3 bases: TGCAGCGTTGAACAGGGCTACTATGGCTACACCTTC. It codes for CSVEQGYYGYTF. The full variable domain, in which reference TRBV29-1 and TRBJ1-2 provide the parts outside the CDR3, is SAVISQKPSRDICQRGTSLTIQCQVDSQVTMMFWYRQQPGQSLTLIATANQGSEATYESGFVIDKFPISRPNLTFSTLTVSNMSPEDSSIYLCSVEQGYYGYTFGSGTRLTVV.

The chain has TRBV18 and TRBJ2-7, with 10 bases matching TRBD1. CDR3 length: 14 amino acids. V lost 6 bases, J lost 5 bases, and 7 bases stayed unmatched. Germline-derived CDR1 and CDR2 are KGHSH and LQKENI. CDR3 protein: CASSGTGDHDEQYF. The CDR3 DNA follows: TGTGCCAGCTCCGGGACAGGGGATCACGACGAGCAGTACTTC.

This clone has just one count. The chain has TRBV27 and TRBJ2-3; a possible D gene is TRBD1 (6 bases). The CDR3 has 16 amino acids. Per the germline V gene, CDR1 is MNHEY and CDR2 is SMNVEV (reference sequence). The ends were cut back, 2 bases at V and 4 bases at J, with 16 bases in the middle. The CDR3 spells CASSLGWGRVPDTQYF. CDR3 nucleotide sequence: TGTGCCAGCAGTTTAGGGTGGGGGCGGGTGCCAGATACGCAGTATTTT.

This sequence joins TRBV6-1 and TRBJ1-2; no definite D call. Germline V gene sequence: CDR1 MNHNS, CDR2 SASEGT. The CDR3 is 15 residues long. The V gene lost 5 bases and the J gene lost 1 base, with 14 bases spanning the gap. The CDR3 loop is CASSSQEPDNYGYTF. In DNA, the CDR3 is TGTGCCAGCAGTTCTCAGGAGCCGGATAACTATGGCTACACCTTC.

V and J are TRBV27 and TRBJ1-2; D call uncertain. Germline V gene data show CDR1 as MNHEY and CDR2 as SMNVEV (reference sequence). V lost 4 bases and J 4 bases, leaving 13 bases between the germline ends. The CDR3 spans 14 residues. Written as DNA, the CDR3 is TGTGCCAGCAGTTCCACGGACGCGATCTATGGCTACACCTTC. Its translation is CASSSTDAIYGYTF.